The 10 T cell receptor beta chains presented below share a single source sample, sequenced in a study of technical replicates of blood from a handful of donors. Here immunoSEQ multiplex PCR was the method, and the copy in TCRdb shows in-frame clones only, minus some. The table records 65,000 to 80,000 clones, 90% to 95% of them present only once. The sequencing input was T cells isolated from PBMCs. Receptor source: a human donor in good health.

V and J are TRBV6-5 and TRBJ1-1, with D perhaps matching TRBD1 (5 bases). The germline CDR1 and CDR2 sequences are MNHEY and SVGAGI. The CDR3 extends over 14 amino acids. The germline V and J ends were trimmed by 4 bases and 1 base, with 10 bases remaining between them. The CDR3 sequence: CASSFNQGNTEAFF. Here the CDR3 DNA reads TGTGCCAGCAGTTTTAATCAGGGGAACACTGAAGCTTTCTTT.

The genes are TRBV6-5 and TRBJ2-5; D ambiguous. The germline V and J ends were trimmed by 7 bases and 0 bases, with 12 bases remaining between them. CDR3 length: 14 amino acids. Germline V CDR1 and CDR2: MNHEY, SVGAGI. As DNA, the CDR3 is TGTGCCAGCAACGCGGATTTGTACCAAGAGACCCAGTACTTC. Translated, it gives CASNADLYQETQYF.

This clone turned up a few times. The chain recombines TRBV6-5 with TRBJ2-5; 12 bases map to TRBD2. Trimming took 6 bases from V and 2 from J; bases not matched to a gene: 4. From germline, CDR1 is MNHEY and CDR2 SVGAGI. The CDR3 has 15 residues. CDR3 nucleotide sequence: TGTGCCAGCAGGGGCCTAGCGGGAGGGCAAGAGACCCAGTACTTC. This translates into CASRGLAGGQETQYF.

This chain links TRBV28 with TRBJ1-5; D is possibly TRBD1 (6 bases). Germline assignment: CDR1 MDHEN and CDR2 SYDVKM. CDR3 size: 15 residues. The V end was cut by 5 bases, the J end by 7 bases, with 18 bases between. The CDR3 loop reads CASSIPGHINQPQHF. Here the CDR3 DNA reads TGTGCCAGCAGTATCCCGGGACACATAAACCAGCCCCAGCATTTT.

The chain carries TRBV9 and TRBJ2-3; D uncertain. V lost 4 bases and J lost 2, with 14 bases in between. CDR1 SGDLS and CDR2 YYNGEE come from the germline V gene. The CDR3 sequence is 15 residues long. CDR3 coding DNA: TGTGCCAGCAGCCTCCACTCGCCTGACACAGATACGCAGTATTTT. Amino acid sequence: CASSLHSPDTDTQYF.

The V gene is TRBV7-2, the J gene TRBJ1-5; D not certain. Germline CDR1 and CDR2: SGHTA and FQGNSA. V was pared by 2 bases and J by 15 bases, with 11 bases between. The CDR3 has 11 residues. For the CDR3, the DNA is TGTGCCAGCAGCTTATCGGGTCAGACGCATTTT. Protein: CASSLSGQTHF.

The chain links TRBV5-1 to TRBJ1-2; 7 bases are a match to TRBD1. J lost 4 bases, V lost 3 bases, and 9 bases had no gene match. Germline CDR1 reads SGHRS; CDR2 reads YFSETQ. The CDR3 covers 15 residues. CDR3 DNA: TGCGCCAGCAGCTCCGTTAGGGCAGGGGGCTATGGCTACACCTTC. This encodes CASSSVRAGGYGYTF.

Concerning this clone: The junction shows a germline mismatch at one end, possibly a read error. The chain combines TRBV6-6 with TRBJ2-2; D possibly corresponds to TRBD2 (5 bases). The CDR3 is 16 residues long. CDR1 is MNHNY and CDR2 is SVGAGI in the germline V gene (reference sequence). The chain's CDR3 is CASSYSRAANTRELFF. CDR3 nucleotides: TGTGCCAGCAGTTACTCGCGAGCGGCGAACACCAGGGAGCTGTTTTTT.

This chain connects TRBV10-3 to TRBJ2-7; 7 bases line up with TRBD2. V was pared by 4 bases and J by 1 base, with 4 bases of the junction left unmatched. The germline V gene has CDR1 ENHRY and CDR2 SYGVKD. This CDR3 comprises 14 residues. CDR3 DNA sequence: TGTGCCATCAGTGTAACTAGCGAATCCTACGAGCAGTACTTC. Its translation is CAISVTSESYEQYF.

The chain uses TRBV18 and TRBJ2-7; a possible D gene is TRBD2 (6 bases). V was shortened by 0 bases and J by 6 bases, with 12 bases between the two germline ends. Germline V CDR1 and CDR2: KGHSH, LQKENI. The CDR3 runs 14 residues. CDR3 amino acids: CASSPPVEGGEQYF. The DNA for the CDR3 is TGTGCCAGCTCACCACCGGTGGAGGGAGGCGAGCAGTACTTC.